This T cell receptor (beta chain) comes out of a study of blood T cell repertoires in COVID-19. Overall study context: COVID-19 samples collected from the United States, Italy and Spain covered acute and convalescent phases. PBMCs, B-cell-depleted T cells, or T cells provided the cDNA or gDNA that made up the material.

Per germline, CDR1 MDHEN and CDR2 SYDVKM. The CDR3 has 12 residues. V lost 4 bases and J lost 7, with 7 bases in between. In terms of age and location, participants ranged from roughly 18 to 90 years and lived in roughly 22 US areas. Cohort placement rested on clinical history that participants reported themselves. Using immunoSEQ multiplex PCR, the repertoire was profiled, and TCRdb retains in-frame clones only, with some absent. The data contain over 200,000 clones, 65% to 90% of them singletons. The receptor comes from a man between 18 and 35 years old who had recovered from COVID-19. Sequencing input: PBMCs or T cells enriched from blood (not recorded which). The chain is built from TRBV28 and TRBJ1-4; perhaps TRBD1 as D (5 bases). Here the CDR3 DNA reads TGTGCCAGCAGTTCAGGGTTTGAAAAACTGTTTTTT. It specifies CASSSGFEKLFF.